The 21 T cell receptor beta chains listed next were all sequenced from one sample in a study of regulatory T cells in long-lasting Graves disease. The time point is: persistent/refractory GD, antithyroid drugs over 5 years with positive TRAb. PBMC RNA was the source of the TCR library. Building of the TCR beta libraries involved iRepertoire HTBI primers and Arm-PCR of CDR3 regions. TCRdb re-called the multiplex PCR reads through MiXCR, storing one row per CDR3 protein. The sample records 450,000 or so distinct CDR3 sequences, about 20% being singletons. The specimen was peripheral blood mononuclear cells (PBMCs), collected when the disease was refractory, from a patient treated with antithyroid drugs. The source is a female donor with Graves disease.

This clonotype has at least ten counts. The rearrangement joins TRBV2 to TRBJ2-5; weak D call: TRBD1 (6 bases). Trimming took off 10 bases at V and 1 base at J, with 16 bases between the two ends. CDR1 is SNHLY and CDR2 is FYNNEI in the germline V gene. This CDR3 has 14 amino acids. The CDR3 sequence is CATRGPGSQETQYF. As DNA, the CDR3 is TGTGCCACCAGGGGTCCGGGCTCCCAAGAGACCCAGTACTTC.

As to this clonotype: A single base separates this from a much larger clone, so it may be a read error. V gene TRBV28 combines with J gene TRBJ2-7; tentatively, D is TRBD1 (5 bases). The ends were cut back, 3 bases at V and 9 bases at J, with 18 bases in the middle. Per the germline V gene, CDR1 is MDHEN and CDR2 is SYDVKM. The CDR3 consists of 14 residues. CDR3 protein: CASSFGREVRRQYF. In DNA, the CDR3 is TGTGCCAGCAGTTTCGGCAGGGAAGTAAGGCGGCAGTACTTC.

This clonotype turned up a few times. The V gene is TRBV7-9, the J gene TRBJ1-1; perhaps TRBD1 as D (6 bases). With 1 base removed from V and 1 base from J, the gap between germline ends came to 13 bases. In germline, CDR1 is SEHNR, CDR2 FQNEAQ (reference sequence). The CDR3 loop spans 16 amino acids. DNA of the CDR3: TGTGCCAGCAGCTTAGAGACGGACAGTACGAACACTGAAGCTTTCTTT. Translating gives CASSLETDSTNTEAFF.

For this clonotype: With a much larger clone just one base away, this may be a read error. V usage is TRBV7-9 and J usage is TRBJ2-4, with D possibly TRBD1 on 5 matching bases. The CDR3 has 14 residues. Germline CDR1 reads SEHNR; CDR2 reads FQNEAQ (reference sequence). Deletions cut 1 base from V and 8 bases from J, with 12 bases between. CDR3 sequence: CASSLGAEGDIQYF. For the CDR3, the DNA is TGTGCCAGCAGCTTAGGGGCCGAAGGGGACATTCAGTACTTC.

This clonotype was picked up a small number of times. The genes are TRBV6-1 and TRBJ2-7, with TRBD2 identical over 8 bases. CDR1 is MNHNS, CDR2 SASEGT, per germline. J was trimmed by 4 bases and V by 4 bases; bases with no gene match: 6. This CDR3 comprises 14 residues. The CDR3 DNA reads as TGTGCCAGCAGTGGGAGCGGGAGAGGGTACGAGCAGTACTTC. Its translation: CASSGSGRGYEQYF.

This clonotype was found many times. The chain is built from TRBV28 and TRBJ1-2, with D perhaps matching TRBD1 (5 bases). CDR3 size: 14 residues. V was clipped by 0 bases and J by 4 bases, with 9 bases between them. The germline CDR1 and CDR2 sequences are MDHEN and SYDVKM. CDR3 region: CASSLWGPRYGYTF. CDR3 sequence (DNA): TGTGCCAGCAGTTTATGGGGGCCACGCTATGGCTACACCTTC.

The chain couples TRBV19 to TRBJ2-2, with D possibly being TRBD1 (5 bases). Germline loops: CDR1 LNHDA, CDR2 SQIVND (reference sequence). The CDR3 extends over 17 amino acids. V was shortened by 3 bases and J by 3 bases, with 17 bases between the two germline ends. The CDR3 is CASSMGRSQGYTGELFF. CDR3 nucleotide sequence: TGTGCCAGTAGTATGGGAAGGAGCCAGGGATACACCGGGGAGCTGTTTTTT.

The V call is TRBV7-2, the J call TRBJ1-2, with unresolved D. This CDR3 comprises 13 residues. Trimming took 5 bases from V and 7 from J, leaving 14 bases between them. In germline, CDR1 is SGHTA, CDR2 FQGNSA. The CDR3 loop is CASSPQEAGGYTF. CDR3 DNA: TGTGCCAGCAGCCCCCAGGAGGCCGGTGGCTACACCTTC.

This chain joins TRBV2 and TRBJ2-1; 7 nucleotides agree with TRBD2. After removal of 8 bases from V and 7 bases from J, the junction contained 5 bases not matched to a gene. The germline V gene encodes CDR1 SNHLY and CDR2 FYNNEI. The CDR3 has 12 residues. The chain's CDR3 is CASLRGVNEQFF. The CDR3 DNA reads as TGTGCCAGCCTACGGGGGGTGAATGAGCAGTTCTTC.

The genes are TRBV28 and TRBJ2-3; possibly TRBD1 for D (6 bases). The CDR3 sequence is 13 residues long. V lost 4 bases and J lost 6, with 11 bases in between. Germline CDR1 and CDR2: MDHEN and SYDVKM. CDR3 nucleotides: TGTGCCAGCAGTTCCACAGGGCGGGATACGCAGTATTTT. Amino acids: CASSSTGRDTQYF.

This clonotype has just a few counts. V gene TRBV12-3 or TRBV12-4 combines with J gene TRBJ1-5; D is undetermined. The CDR3 contains 12 residues. Trimming took off 7 bases at V and 6 bases at J, with 10 bases between the two ends. CDR3 DNA: TGTGCCAGCACTCGATCAGCTCAGCCCCAGCATTTT. Its protein product is CASTRSAQPQHF.

This clonotype occurred many times. The rearrangement joins TRBV25-1 to TRBJ2-5; 9 positions agree with TRBD1. The CDR3 has 17 amino acids. V dropped 10 bases and J dropped 5; count of bases not matched to a gene: 20. The germline V gene has CDR1 MGHDK and CDR2 SYGVNS. As DNA, the CDR3 is TGTGCCACCCAGGGCGGGACAGGGTTGGAGCGCCTGGAGACCCAGTACTTC. It translates to CATQGGTGLERLETQYF. Using reference TRBV25-1 and TRBJ2-5 for the parts outside the CDR3, the full variable domain is EADIYQTPRYLVIGTGKKITLECSQTMGHDKMYWYQQDPGMELHLIHYSYGVNSTEKGDLSSESTVSRIRTEHFPLTLESARPSHTSQYLCATQGGTGLERLETQYFGPGTRLLVL.

The V call is TRBV7-9, the J call TRBJ2-1, with TRBD1 matching over 7 bases. Germline CDR1 SEHNR, CDR2 FQNEAQ (reference sequence). The V segment lost 4 bases and the J segment 0 bases; nucleotides outside the gene matches: 6. The CDR3 covers 16 residues. The CDR3 is CASSSTQGSSYNEQFF. Here the CDR3 DNA reads TGTGCCAGCAGCTCGACACAGGGGAGCTCCTACAATGAGCAGTTCTTC.

The V and J genes are TRBV20-1 and TRBJ2-3; TRBD2 aligns across 16 bases. The germline CDR1 and CDR2 sequences are DFQATT and SNEGSKA (reference sequence). This CDR3 region has 18 residues. V shed 5 bases, J shed 2 bases, and the junction held 10 bases outside the gene matches. The CDR3 reads CSAGTSGGAAPYTDTQYF. The CDR3 bases are TGCAGTGCTGGGACTAGCGGGGGGGCGGCCCCTTACACAGATACGCAGTATTTT.

This clonotype was seen at least ten times. The genes are TRBV20-1 and TRBJ2-5; 7 bases fit TRBD2. This CDR3 comprises 17 residues. Per the germline V gene, CDR1 is DFQATT and CDR2 is SNEGSKA (reference sequence). V was clipped by 3 bases and J by 5 bases; unmatched bases: 18. The CDR3 nucleotides read TGCAGTGCTAGTGCCCCAAAACCGTTCGGGGGAGGGGAGACCCAGTACTTC. Its translation: CSASAPKPFGGGETQYF.

This clonotype was found many times. The V gene is TRBV28, the J gene TRBJ2-7, with D uncertain. Germline V gene lookup returns CDR1 MDHEN and CDR2 SYDVKM. The CDR3 totals 14 residues. Trimming cost V 4 bases and J 4 bases, with 14 bases left between them. CDR3 sequence reads: CASSSLPPGYEQYF. The CDR3 DNA sequence: TGTGCCAGCAGTTCCCTGCCTCCGGGTTACGAGCAGTACTTC.

The chain carries TRBV28 and TRBJ2-7; 13 nucleotides agree with TRBD2. The CDR3 length is 14 residues. V trimming: 4 bases; J trimming: 8 bases; junction bases outside the gene matches: 5. Germline-derived CDR1 and CDR2 are MDHEN and SYDVKM. Written as DNA, the CDR3 is TGTGCCAGCAGTTCTACTAGCGGGAGGGAACAGCAGTACTTC. This encodes CASSSTSGREQQYF.

The CDR3 region is CASSSKAGGNEQYF. DNA of the CDR3: TGTGCCAGCAGTTCGAAAGCGGGAGGAAACGAGCAGTACTTC. The chain links TRBV6-9 to TRBJ2-7, with TRBD2 matching over 9 bases. The CDR3 totals 14 residues. The germline V gene encodes CDR1 MNHGY and CDR2 SVAAGI. J gave up 5 bases and V 4 bases, and 6 bases lay outside the gene matches.

Ten or more counts support this clonotype. The chain uses TRBV3-2 and TRBJ2-5. TRBV3-2 is designated a pseudogene. The CDR3 spans 14 residues. CDR3 bases: TGTGCCAGCAGCCAAGGTGATTTGAGGGAGACCCAGTACTTC. Residues: CASSQGDLRETQYF.

The chain employs TRBV11-2 and TRBJ2-6, with a tentative D call TRBD1 (6 bases). V lost 3 bases and J 0 bases, leaving 18 bases between the germline ends. In germline, CDR1 is SGHAT, CDR2 FQNNGV. CDR3 length: 19 amino acids. The CDR3 sequence: CASSLAGAGDRSGANVLTF. The CDR3 DNA reads TGTGCCAGCAGCTTGGCTGGGGCAGGGGATCGCTCTGGGGCCAACGTCCTGACTTTC.

This clonotype has at least ten counts. The chain links TRBV29-1 to TRBJ1-5, with a weak D call TRBD1 (6 bases). The CDR3 runs to 14 residues. Germline loops: CDR1 SQVTM, CDR2 ANQGSEA. V lost 4 bases and J 6 bases, leaving 16 bases between the germline ends. In DNA, the CDR3 is TGCAGCGTTGCTGCAGGGGCAATAGGTCAGCCCCAGCATTTT. As protein: CSVAAGAIGQPQHF.